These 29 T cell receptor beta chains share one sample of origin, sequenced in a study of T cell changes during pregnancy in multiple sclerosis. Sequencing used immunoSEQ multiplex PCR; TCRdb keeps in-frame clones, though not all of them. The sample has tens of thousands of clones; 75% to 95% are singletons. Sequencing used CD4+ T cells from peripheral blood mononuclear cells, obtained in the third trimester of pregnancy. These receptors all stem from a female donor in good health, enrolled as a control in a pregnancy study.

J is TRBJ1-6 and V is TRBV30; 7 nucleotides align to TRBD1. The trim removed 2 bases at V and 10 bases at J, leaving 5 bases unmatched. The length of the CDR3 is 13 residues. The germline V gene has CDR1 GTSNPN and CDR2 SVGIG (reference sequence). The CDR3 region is CAWSRQGRSPLHF. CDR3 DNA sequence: TGTGCCTGGAGTAGACAGGGAAGGTCACCCCTCCACTTT. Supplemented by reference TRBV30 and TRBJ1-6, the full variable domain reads SQTIHQWPATLVQPVGSPLSLECTVEGTSNPNLYWYRQAAGRGLQLLFYSVGIGQISSEVPQNLSASRPQDRQFILSSKKLLLSDSGFYLCAWSRQGRSPLHFGNGTRLTVT.

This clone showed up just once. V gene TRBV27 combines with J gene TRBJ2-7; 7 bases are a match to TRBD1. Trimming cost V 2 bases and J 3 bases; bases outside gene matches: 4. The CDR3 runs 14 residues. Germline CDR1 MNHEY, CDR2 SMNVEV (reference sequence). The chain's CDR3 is CASSLKGTVYEQYF. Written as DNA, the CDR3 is TGTGCCAGCAGTTTAAAAGGGACAGTCTACGAGCAGTACTTC.

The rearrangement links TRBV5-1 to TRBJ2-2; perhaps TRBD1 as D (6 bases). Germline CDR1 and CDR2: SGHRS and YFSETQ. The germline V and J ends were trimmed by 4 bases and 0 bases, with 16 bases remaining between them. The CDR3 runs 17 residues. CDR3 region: CASSVDPQGPNTGELFF. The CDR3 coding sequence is TGCGCCAGCAGCGTTGACCCTCAGGGGCCGAACACCGGGGAGCTGTTTTTT.

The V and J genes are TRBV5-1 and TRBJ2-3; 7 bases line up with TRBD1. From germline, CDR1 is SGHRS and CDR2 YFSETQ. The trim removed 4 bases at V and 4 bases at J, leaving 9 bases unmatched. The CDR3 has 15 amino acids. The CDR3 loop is CASSAGTAISDTQYF. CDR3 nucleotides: TGCGCCAGCAGCGCCGGGACAGCGATATCAGATACGCAGTATTTT.

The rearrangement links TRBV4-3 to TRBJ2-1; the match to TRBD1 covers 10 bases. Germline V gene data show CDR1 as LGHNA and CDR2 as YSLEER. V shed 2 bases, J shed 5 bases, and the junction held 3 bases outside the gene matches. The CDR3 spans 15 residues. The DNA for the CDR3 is TGCGCCAGCAGCCAACGGGACAGGGGCAACAATGAGCAGTTCTTC. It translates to CASSQRDRGNNEQFF.

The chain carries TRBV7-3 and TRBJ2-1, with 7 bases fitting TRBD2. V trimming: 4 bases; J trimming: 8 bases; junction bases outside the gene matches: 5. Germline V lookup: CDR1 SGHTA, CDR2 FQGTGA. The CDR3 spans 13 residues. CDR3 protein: CASSSGLVDEQFF. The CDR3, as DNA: TGTGCCAGCAGCTCCGGACTAGTCGATGAGCAGTTCTTC.

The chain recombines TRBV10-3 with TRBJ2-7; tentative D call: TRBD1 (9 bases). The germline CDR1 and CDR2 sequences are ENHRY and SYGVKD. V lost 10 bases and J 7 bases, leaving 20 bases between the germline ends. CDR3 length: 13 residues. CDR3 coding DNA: TGTGCCACGGGGGGGACAGGGTATGATGAGCAGTACTTC. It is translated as CATGGTGYDEQYF.

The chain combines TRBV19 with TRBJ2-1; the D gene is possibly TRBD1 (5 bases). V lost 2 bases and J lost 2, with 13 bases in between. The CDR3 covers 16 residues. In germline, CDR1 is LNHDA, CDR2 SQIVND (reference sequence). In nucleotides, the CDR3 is TGTGCCAGTAGTATATTAGGGGCCAACCCCTACAATGAGCAGTTCTTC. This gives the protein CASSILGANPYNEQFF. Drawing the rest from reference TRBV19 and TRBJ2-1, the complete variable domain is DGGITQSPKYLFRKEGQNVTLSCEQNLNHDAMYWYRQDPGQGLRLIYYSQIVNDFQKGDIAEGYSVSREKKESFPLTVTSAQKNPTAFYLCASSILGANPYNEQFFGPGTRLTVL.

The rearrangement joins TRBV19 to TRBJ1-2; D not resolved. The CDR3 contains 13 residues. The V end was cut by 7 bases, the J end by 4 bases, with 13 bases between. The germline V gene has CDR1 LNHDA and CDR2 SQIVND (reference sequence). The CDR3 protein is CASTPAGFYGYTF. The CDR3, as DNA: TGTGCCAGTACCCCTGCGGGATTCTATGGCTACACCTTC.

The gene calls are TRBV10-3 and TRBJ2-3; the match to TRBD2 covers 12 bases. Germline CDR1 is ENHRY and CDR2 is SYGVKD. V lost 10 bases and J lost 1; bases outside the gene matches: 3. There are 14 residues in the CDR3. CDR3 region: CATRTSGGTDTQYF. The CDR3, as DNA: TGTGCCACCAGGACTAGCGGGGGCACAGATACGCAGTATTTT.

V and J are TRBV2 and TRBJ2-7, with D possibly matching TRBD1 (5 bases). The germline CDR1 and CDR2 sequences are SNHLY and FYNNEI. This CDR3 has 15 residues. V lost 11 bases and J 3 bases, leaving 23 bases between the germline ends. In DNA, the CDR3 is TGTGCCGTATCCCTCCCGCGGCAGGGAATCTACGAGCAGTACTTC. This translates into CAVSLPRQGIYEQYF.

The CDR3 region is CASSEFSGGVDEQFF. The CDR3 DNA follows: TGTGCCAGCAGTGAATTCAGCGGGGGGGTAGATGAGCAGTTCTTC. The chain is built from TRBV2 and TRBJ2-1; 10 nucleotides line up with TRBD2. CDR3 size: 15 residues. Looked up from germline, CDR1 is SNHLY and CDR2 is FYNNEI. The V gene end was trimmed by 2 bases and the J gene end by 8 bases; junction bases not matched to a gene: 6.

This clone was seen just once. CDR3 nucleotide sequence: TGTGCCAGCAGCTTAGATCTATCAGGTGAGCAGTTCTTC. Amino acids: CASSLDLSGEQFF. This chain links TRBV11-2 with TRBJ2-1, with D uncertain. Germline CDR1 and CDR2: SGHAT and FQNNGV. Trimming took 0 bases from V and 9 from J, leaving 9 bases between them. CDR3 length equals 13 residues.

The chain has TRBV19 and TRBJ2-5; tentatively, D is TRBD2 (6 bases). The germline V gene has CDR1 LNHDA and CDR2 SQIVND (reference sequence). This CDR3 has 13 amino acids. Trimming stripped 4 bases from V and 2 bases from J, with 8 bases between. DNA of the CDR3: TGTGCCAGTAGTACCGCGGGACAAGAGACCCAGTACTTC. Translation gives CASSTAGQETQYF.

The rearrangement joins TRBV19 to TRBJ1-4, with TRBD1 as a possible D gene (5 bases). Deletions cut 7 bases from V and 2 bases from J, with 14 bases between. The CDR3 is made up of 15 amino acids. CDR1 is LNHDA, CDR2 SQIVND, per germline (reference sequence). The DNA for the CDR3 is TGTGCCAGTAAGGCGCCTCGGGGGACTAATGAAAAACTGTTTTTT. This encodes CASKAPRGTNEKLFF.

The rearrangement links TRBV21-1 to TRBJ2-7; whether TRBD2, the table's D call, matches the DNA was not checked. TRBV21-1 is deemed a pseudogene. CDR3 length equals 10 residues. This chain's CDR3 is CASSQRKLDF. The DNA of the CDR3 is TGTGCCAGCAGCCAAAGGAAGCTAGACTTC.

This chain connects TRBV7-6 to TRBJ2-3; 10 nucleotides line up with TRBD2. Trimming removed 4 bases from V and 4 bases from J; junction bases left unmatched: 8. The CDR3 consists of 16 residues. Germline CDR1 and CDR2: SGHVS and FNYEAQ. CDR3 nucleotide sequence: TGTGCCAGCAGCTGGGAAGCGGGGGGGCTGGCAGATACGCAGTATTTT. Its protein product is CASSWEAGGLADTQYF.

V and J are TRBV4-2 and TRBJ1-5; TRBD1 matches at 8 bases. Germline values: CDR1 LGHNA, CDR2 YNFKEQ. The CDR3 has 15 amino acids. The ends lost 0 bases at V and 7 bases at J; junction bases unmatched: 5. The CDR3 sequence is CASSQDSGGGQPQHF. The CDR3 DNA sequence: TGTGCCAGCAGCCAAGATTCAGGGGGCGGGCAGCCCCAGCATTTT.

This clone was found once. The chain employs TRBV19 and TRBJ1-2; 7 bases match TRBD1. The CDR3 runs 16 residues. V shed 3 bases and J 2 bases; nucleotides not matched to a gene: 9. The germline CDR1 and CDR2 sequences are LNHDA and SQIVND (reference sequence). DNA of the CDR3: TGTGCCAGTAGTATTACCGGGACAGCCATAAACTATGGCTACACCTTC. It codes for CASSITGTAINYGYTF.

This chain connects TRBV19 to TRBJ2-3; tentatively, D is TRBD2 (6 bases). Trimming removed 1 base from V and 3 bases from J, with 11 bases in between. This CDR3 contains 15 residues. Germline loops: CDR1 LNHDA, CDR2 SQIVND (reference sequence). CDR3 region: CASSIVGGDTDTQYF. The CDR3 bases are TGTGCCAGTAGTATAGTGGGAGGAGATACAGATACGCAGTATTTT.

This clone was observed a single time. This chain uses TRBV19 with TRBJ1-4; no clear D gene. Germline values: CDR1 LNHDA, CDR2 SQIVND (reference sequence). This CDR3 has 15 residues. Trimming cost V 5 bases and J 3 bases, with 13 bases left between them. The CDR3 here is CASSSHIEANEKLFF. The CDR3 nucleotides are TGTGCCAGTAGTTCGCACATTGAGGCTAATGAAAAACTGTTTTTT.

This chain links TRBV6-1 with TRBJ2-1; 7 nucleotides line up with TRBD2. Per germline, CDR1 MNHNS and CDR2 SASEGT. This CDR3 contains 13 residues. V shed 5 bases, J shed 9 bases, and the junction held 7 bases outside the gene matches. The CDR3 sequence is CASSLMGGGEQFF. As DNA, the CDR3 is TGTGCCAGCAGTCTAATGGGGGGGGGTGAGCAGTTCTTC.

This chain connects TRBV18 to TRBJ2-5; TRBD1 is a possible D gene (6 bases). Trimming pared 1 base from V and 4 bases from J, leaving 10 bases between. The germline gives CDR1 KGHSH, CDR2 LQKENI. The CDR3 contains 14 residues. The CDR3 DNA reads TGTGCCAGCTCACCACAAAGAGGGGGAGAGACCCAGTACTTC. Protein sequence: CASSPQRGGETQYF.

The CDR3 protein is CSISLQGKGGYTF. The CDR3 nucleotides read TGCAGCATTTCATTGCAGGGAAAGGGTGGCTACACCTTC. V usage is TRBV29-1 and J usage is TRBJ1-2, with D perhaps TRBD1 (5 bases). This CDR3 region has 13 residues. The V gene's germline CDR1 is SQVTM and CDR2 ANQGSEA. The germline V and J ends were trimmed by 8 bases and 7 bases, with 20 bases remaining between them.

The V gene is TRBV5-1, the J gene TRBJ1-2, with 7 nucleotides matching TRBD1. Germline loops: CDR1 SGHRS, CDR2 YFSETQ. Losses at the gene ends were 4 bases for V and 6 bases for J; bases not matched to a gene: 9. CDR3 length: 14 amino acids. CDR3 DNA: TGCGCCAGCAGCGGGAATAGGGGGCGCGATGGCTACACCTTC. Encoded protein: CASSGNRGRDGYTF.

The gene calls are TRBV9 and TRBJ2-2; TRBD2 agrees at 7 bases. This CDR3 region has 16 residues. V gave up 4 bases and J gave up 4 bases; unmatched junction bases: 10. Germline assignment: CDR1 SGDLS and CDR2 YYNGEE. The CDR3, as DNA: TGTGCCAGCAGCCTAGATGGGGGGGTTGGCACCGGGGAGCTGTTTTTT. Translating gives CASSLDGGVGTGELFF.

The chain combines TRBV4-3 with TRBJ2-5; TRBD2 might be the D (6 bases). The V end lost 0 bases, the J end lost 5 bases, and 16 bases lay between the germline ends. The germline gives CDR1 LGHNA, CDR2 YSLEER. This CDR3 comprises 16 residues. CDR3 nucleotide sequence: TGCGCCAGCAGCCAAGATCGTTCCAGGGCGGGGGAGACCCAGTACTTC. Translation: CASSQDRSRAGETQYF.

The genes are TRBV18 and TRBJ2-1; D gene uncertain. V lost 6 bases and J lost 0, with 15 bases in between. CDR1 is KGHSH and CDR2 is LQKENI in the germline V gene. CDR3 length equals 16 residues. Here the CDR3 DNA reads TGTGCCAGCTCCACCCCCTCTAGAAGCTCCTACAATGAGCAGTTCTTC. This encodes CASSTPSRSSYNEQFF.

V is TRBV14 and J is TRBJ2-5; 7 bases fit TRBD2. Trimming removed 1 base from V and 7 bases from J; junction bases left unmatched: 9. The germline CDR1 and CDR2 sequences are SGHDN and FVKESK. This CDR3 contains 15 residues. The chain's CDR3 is CASSQASGAAGTQYF. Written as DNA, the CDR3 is TGTGCCAGCAGCCAAGCCAGCGGGGCAGCAGGGACCCAGTACTTC.